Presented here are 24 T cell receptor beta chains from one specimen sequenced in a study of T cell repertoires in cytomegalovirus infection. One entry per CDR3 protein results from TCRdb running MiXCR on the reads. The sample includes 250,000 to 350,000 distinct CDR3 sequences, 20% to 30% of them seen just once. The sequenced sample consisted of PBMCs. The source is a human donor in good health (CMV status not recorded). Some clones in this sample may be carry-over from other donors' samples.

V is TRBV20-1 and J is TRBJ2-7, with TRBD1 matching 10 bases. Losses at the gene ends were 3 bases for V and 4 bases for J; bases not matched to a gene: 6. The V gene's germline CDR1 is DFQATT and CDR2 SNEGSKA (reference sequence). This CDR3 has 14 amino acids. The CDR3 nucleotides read TGCAGTGCTAGGGGGACAGGGGTGTCGTACGAGCAGTACTTC. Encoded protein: CSARGTGVSYEQYF.

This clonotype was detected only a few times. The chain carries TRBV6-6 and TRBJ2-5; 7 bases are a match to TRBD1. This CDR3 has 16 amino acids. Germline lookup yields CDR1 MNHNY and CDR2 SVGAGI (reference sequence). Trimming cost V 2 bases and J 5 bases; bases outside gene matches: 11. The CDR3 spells CASSYALTGRKETQYF. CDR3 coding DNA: TGTGCCAGCAGTTACGCATTGACAGGGCGGAAGGAGACCCAGTACTTC.

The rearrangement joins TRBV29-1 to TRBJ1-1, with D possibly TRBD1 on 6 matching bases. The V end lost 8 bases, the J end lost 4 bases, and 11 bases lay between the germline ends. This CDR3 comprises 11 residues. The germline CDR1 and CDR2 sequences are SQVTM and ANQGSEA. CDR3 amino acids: CSIRGSTEAFF. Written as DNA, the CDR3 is TGCAGCATAAGGGGGAGCACTGAAGCTTTCTTT.

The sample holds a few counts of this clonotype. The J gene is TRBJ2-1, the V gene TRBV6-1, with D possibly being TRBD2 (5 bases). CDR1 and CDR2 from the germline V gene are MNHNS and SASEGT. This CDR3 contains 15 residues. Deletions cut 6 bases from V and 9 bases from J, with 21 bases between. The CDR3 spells CASRRRERGTGEQFF. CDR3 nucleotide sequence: TGTGCCAGCAGGAGAAGGGAGAGAGGTACGGGTGAGCAGTTCTTC.

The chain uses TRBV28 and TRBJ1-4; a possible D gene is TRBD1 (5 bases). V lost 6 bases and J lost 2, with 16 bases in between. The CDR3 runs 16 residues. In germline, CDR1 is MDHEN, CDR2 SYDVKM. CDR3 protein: CASSRTLPRTNEKLFF. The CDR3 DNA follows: TGTGCCAGCAGCCGGACACTCCCAAGGACTAATGAAAAACTGTTTTTT. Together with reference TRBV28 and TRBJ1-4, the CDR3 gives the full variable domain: DVKVTQSSRYLVKRTGEKVFLECVQDMDHENMFWYRQDPGLGLRLIYFSYDVKMKEKGDIPEGYSVSREKKERFSLILESASTNQTSMYLCASSRTLPRTNEKLFFGSGTQLSVL.

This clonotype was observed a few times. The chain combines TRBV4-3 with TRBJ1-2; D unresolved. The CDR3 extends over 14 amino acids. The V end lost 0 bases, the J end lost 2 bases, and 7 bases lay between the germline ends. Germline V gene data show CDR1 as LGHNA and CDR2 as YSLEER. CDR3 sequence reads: CASSQESGNYGYTF. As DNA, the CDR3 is TGCGCCAGCAGCCAAGAATCGGGGAACTATGGCTACACCTTC.

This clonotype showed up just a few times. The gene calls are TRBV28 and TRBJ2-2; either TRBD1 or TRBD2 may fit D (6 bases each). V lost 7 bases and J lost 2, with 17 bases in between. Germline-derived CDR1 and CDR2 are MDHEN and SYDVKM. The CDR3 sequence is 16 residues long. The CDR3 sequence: CASKGGRGDNTGELFF. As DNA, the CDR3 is TGTGCCAGCAAAGGGGGGCGAGGGGATAACACCGGGGAGCTGTTTTTT.

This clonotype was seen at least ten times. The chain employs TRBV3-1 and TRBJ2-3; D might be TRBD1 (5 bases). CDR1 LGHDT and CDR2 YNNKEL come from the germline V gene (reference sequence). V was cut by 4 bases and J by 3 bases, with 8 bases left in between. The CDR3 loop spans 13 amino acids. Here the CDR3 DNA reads TGTGCCAGCAGCCCTCGACAGACAGATACGCAGTATTTT. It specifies CASSPRQTDTQYF.

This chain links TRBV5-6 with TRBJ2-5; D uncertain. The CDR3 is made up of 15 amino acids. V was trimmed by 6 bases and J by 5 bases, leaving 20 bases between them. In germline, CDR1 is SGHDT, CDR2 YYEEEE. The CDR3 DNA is TGTGCCAGCACCCCTTTCATCTTAAGGATGGAGACCCAGTACTTC. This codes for CASTPFILRMETQYF. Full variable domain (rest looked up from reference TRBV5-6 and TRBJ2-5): DAGVTQSPTHLIKTRGQQVTLRCSPKSGHDTVSWYQQALGQGPQFIFQYYEEEERQRGNFPDRFSGHQFPNYSSELNVNALLLGDSALYLCASTPFILRMETQYFGPGTRLLVL.

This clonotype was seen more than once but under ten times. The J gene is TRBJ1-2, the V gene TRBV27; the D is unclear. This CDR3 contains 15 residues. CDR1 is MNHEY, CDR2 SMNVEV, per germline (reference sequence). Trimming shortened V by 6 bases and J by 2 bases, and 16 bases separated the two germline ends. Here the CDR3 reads CASRYLQGRNYGYTF. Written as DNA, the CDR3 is TGTGCCAGCAGATATCTTCAAGGGAGGAACTATGGCTACACCTTC.

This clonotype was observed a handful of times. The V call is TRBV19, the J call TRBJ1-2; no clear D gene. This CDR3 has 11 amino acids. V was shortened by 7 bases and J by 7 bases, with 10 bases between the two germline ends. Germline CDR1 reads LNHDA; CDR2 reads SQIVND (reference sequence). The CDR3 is CASTDGRGYTF. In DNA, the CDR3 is TGTGCCAGTACCGATGGCCGTGGCTACACCTTC.

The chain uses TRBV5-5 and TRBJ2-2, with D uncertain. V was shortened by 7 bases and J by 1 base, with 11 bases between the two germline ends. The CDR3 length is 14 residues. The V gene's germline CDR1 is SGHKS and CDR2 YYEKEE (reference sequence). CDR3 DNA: TGTGCCAGCGGACGAGACAAGAACACCGGGGAGCTGTTTTTT. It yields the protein CASGRDKNTGELFF.

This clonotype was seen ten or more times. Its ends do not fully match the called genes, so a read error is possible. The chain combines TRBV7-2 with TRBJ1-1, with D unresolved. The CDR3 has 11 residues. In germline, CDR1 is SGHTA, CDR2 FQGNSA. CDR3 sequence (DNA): TGTGCCAGCAGCTTAAACAGTGAAGCTTTCTTT. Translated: CASSLNSEAFF.

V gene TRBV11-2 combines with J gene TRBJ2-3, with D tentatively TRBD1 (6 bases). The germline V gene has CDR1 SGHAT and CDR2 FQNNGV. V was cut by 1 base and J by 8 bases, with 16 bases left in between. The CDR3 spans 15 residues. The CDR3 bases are TGTGCCAGCAGCTTAGGTGGGACACATCGCAGTACGCAGTATTTT. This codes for CASSLGGTHRSTQYF.

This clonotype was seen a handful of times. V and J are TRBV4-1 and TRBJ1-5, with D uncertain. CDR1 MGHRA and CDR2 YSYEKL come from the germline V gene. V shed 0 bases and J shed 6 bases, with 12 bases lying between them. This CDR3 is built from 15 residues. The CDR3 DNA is TGCGCCAGCAGCCAAGAGGTCAGTCTAAGTCAGCCCCAGCATTTT. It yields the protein CASSQEVSLSQPQHF.

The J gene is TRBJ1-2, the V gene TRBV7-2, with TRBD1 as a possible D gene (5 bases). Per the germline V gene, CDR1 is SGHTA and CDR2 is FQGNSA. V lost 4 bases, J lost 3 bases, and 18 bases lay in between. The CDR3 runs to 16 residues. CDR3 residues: CASSSFLGGLDYGYTF. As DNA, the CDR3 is TGTGCCAGCAGCTCCTTCCTGGGGGGGTTGGACTATGGCTACACCTTC.

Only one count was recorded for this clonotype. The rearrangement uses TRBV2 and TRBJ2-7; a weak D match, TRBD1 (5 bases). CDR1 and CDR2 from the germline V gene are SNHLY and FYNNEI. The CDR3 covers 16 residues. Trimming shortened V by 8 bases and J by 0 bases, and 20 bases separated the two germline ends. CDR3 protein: CASEPTTGPSSYEQYF. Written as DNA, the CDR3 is TGTGCCAGCGAGCCGACAACAGGACCTTCCTCCTACGAGCAGTACTTC.

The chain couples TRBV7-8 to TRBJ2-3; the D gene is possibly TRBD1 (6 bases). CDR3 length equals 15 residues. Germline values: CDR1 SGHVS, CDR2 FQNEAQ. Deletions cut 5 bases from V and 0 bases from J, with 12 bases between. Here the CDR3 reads CASSPRQASTDTQYF. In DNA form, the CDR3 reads TGTGCCAGCAGCCCTCGACAGGCCAGCACAGATACGCAGTATTTT.

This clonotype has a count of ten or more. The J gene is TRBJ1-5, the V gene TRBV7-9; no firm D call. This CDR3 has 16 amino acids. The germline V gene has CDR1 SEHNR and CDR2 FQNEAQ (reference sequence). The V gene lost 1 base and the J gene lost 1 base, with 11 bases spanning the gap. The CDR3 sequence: CASSLGQGVSNQPQHF. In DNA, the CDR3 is TGTGCCAGCAGCTTAGGTCAAGGAGTGAGCAATCAGCCCCAGCATTTT.

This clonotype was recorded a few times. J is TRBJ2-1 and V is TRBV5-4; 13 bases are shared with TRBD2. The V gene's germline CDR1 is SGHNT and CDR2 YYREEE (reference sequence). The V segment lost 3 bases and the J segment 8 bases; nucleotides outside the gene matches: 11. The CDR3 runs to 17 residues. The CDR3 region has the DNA TGTGCCAGCAGCTCGACTAGCGGGAGGAACCCCGGCGATGAGCAGTTCTTC. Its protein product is CASSSTSGRNPGDEQFF.

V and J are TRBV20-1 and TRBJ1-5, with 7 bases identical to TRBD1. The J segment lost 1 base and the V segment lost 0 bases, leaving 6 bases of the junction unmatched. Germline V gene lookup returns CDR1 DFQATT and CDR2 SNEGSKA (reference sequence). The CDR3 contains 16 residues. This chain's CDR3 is CSARDISTGSNQPQHF. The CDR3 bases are TGCAGTGCTAGAGATATCTCGACAGGGAGCAATCAGCCCCAGCATTTT.

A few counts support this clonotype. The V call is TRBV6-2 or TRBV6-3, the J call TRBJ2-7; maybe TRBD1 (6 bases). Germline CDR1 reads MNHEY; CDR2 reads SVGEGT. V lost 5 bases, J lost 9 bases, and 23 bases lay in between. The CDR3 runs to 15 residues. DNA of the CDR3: TGTGCCAGCAGTGACGTGGACAGTTCGTTGGGTTCGCAGTACTTC. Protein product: CASSDVDSSLGSQYF.

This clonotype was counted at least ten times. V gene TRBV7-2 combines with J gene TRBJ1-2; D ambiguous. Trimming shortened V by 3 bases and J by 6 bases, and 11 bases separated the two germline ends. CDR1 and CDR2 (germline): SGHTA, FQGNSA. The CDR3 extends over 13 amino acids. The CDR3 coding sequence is TGTGCCAGCAGCTTTGTTAAGGTCGATGGCTACACCTTC. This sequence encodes CASSFVKVDGYTF.

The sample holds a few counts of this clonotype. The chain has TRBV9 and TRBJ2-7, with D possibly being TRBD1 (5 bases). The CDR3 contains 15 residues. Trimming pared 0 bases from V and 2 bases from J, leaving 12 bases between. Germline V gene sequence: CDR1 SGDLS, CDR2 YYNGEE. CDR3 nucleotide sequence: TGTGCCAGCAGCGTAGATGGGCAGGGCACCTACGAGCAGTACTTC. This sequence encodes CASSVDGQGTYEQYF.